This TCR beta chain emerged from a study of cytomegalovirus exposure and HLA in healthy donors. Study context: Early released data comprised 75 million to 100 million unique TCRs from HLA-typed donors. The study, taken as a whole, reports: Highest at DRB1 and lowest at HLA-C, TCR association rates differed among HLA loci in a later analysis. TCR beta sequences numbering fewer than 20,000 were associated with HLA alleles at 0.05 false discovery rate in a later analysis. For most TCR beta V segments, an earlier analysis put the productive rate at about 87% or about 30% of the time.

The CDR3 is 16 residues long. CDR1 and CDR2 from the germline V gene are SGHRS and YFSETQ. Germline trimming cut 3 bases from V and 0 bases from J; bases unmatched to any gene: 5. This PCR relied on a set of 60 Vbeta primers and 13 Jbeta primers. Measured with immunoSEQ multiplex PCR; TCRdb has only the in-frame clones, and not every one. The sample holds approximately 100,000 clones; about 76% are singletons and the top ten take over 7.5%. Of note for this clone: Its antigen is as yet unknown.

This chain links TRBV5-1 with TRBJ2-2, with TRBD1 identical over 7 bases. The receptor's source is a man aged 35-49 years in good health and CMV-seronegative. Sequencing input: PBMCs. The CDR3 loop is CASSWGTAPNTGELFF. In nucleotides, the CDR3 is TGCGCCAGCAGCTGGGGGACAGCTCCGAACACCGGGGAGCTGTTTTTT.